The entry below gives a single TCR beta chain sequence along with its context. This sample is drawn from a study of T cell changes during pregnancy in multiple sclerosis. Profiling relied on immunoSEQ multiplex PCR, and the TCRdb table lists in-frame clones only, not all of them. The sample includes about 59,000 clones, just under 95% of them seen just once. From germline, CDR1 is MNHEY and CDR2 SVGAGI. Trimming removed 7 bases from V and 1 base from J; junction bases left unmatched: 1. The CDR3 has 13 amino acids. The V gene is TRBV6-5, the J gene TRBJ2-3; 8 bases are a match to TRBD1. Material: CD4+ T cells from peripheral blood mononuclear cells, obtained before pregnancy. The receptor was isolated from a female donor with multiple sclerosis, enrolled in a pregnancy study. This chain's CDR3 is CASKQGGTDTQYF. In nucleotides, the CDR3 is TGTGCCAGCAAACAGGGGGGCACAGATACGCAGTATTTT.